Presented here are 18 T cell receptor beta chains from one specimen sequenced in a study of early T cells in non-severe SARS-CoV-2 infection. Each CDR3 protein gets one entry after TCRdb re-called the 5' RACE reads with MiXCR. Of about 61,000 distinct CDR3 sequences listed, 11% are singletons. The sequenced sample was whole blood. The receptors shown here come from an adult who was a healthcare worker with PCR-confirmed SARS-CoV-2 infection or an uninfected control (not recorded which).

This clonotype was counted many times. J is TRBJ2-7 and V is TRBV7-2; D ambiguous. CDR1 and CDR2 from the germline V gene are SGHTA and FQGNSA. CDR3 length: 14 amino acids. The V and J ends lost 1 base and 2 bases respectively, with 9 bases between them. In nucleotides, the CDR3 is TGTGCCAGCAGCTTAGGATCCCCGGCCTACGAGCAGTACTTC. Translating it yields CASSLGSPAYEQYF.

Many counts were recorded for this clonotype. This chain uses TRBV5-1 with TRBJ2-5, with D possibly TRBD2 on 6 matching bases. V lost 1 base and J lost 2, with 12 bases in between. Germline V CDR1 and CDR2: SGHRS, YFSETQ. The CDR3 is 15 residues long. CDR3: CASSLTSRFQETQYF. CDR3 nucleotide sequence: TGCGCCAGCAGCTTGACTAGCCGATTTCAAGAGACCCAGTACTTC.

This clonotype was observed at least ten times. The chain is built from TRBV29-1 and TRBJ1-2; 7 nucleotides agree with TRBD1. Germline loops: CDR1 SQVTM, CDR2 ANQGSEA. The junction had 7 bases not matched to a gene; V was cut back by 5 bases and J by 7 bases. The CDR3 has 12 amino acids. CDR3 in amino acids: CSVTTGESGYTF. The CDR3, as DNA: TGCAGCGTTACAACAGGGGAAAGTGGCTACACCTTC.

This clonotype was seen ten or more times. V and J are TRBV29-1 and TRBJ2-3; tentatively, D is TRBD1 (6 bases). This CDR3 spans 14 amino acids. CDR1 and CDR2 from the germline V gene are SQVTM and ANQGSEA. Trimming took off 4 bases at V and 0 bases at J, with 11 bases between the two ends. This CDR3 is CSVGAGVSTDTQYF. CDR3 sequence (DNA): TGCAGCGTTGGGGCAGGGGTAAGCACAGATACGCAGTATTTT.

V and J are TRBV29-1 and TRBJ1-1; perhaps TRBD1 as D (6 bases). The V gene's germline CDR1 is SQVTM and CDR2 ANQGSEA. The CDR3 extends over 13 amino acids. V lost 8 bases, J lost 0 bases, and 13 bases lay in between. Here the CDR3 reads CSSRTDMNTEAFF. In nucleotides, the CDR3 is TGCAGCTCGCGGACAGACATGAACACTGAAGCTTTCTTT.

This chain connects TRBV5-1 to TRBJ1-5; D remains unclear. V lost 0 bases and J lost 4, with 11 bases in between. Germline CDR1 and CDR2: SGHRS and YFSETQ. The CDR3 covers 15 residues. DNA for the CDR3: TGCGCCAGCAGCTTGGCCTCAGGCGGAAATCAGCCCCAGCATTTT. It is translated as CASSLASGGNQPQHF.

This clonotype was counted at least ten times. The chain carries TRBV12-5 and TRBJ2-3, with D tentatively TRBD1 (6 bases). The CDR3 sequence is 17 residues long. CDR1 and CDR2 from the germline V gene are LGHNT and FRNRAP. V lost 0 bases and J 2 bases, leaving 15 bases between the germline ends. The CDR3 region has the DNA TGTGCTAGTGGTTTGGTACGGGGCAGGGGCGTCACAGATACGCAGTATTTT. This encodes CASGLVRGRGVTDTQYF.

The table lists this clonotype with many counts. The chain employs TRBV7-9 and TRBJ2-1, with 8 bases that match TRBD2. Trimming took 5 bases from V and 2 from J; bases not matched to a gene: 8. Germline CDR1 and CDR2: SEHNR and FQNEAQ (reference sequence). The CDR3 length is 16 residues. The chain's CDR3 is CASSEGLEAAYNEQFF. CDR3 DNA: TGTGCCAGCAGCGAGGGACTAGAGGCCGCCTACAATGAGCAGTTCTTC.

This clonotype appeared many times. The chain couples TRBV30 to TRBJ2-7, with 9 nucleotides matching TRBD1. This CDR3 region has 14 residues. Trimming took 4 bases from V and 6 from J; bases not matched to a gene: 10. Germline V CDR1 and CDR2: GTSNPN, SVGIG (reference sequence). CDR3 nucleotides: TGTGCCTGGATTAGGGACAGGGTGAGAAGCGAGCAGTACTTC. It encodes CAWIRDRVRSEQYF.

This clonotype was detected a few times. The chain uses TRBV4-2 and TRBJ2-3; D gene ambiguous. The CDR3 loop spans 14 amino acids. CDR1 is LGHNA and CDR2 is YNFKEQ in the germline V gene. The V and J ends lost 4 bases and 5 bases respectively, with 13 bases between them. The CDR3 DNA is TGTGCCAGCAGCCCATCACCCCTTCGAGATACGCAGTATTTT. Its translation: CASSPSPLRDTQYF.

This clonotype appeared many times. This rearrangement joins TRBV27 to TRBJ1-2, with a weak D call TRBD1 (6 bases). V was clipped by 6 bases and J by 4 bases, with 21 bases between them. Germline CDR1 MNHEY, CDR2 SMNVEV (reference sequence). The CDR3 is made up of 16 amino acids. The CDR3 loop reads CASSRNLQGRGYGYTF. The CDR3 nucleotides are TGTGCCAGCAGCCGGAATCTTCAGGGGCGCGGCTATGGCTACACCTTC.

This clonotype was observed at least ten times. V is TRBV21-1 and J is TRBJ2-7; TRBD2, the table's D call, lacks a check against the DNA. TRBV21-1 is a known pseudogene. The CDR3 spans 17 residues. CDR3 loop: CASSKGGAGKSSYEQYF. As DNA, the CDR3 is TGTGCCAGCAGCAAAGGGGGAGCGGGGAAGAGCTCCTACGAGCAGTACTTC.

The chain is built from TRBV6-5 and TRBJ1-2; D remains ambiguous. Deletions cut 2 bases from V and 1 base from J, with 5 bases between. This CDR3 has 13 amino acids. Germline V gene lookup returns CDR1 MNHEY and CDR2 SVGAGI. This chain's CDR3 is CASSYNSNYGYTF. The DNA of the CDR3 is TGTGCCAGCAGTTACAACAGTAACTATGGCTACACCTTC.

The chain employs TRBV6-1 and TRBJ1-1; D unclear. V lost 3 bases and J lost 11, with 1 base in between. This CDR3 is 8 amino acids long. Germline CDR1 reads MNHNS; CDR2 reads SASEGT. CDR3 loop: CASSEAFF. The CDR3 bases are TGTGCCAGCAGTGAGGCTTTCTTT.

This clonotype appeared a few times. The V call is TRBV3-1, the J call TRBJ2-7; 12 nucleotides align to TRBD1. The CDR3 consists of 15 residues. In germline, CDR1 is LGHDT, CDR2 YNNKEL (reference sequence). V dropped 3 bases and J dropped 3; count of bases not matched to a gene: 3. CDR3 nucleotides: TGTGCCAGCAGCCAGGGGACAGGGGGCTACTACGAGCAGTACTTC. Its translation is CASSQGTGGYYEQYF.

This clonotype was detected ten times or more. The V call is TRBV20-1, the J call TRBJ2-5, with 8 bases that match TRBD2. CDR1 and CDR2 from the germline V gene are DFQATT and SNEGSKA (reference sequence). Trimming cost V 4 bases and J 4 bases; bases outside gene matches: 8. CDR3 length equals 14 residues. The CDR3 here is CSAKVAGRRETQYF. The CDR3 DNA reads TGCAGTGCTAAAGTAGCGGGAAGGCGAGAGACCCAGTACTTC.

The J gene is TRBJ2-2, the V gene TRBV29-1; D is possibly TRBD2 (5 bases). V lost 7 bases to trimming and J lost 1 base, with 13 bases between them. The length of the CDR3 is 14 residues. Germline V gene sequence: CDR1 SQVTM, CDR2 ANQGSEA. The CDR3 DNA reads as TGCAGCGCCAAAACGGGGAGGAACACCGGGGAGCTGTTTTTT. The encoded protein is CSAKTGRNTGELFF.

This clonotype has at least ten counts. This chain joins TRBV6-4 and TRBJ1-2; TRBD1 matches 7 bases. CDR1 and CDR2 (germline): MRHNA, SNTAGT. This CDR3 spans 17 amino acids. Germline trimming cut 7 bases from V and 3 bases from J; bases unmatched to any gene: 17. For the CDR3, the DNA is TGTGCCAGCAAAGCTCTAACGGGACAGTATCTTTACTATGGCTACACCTTC. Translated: CASKALTGQYLYYGYTF.